This entry features one TCR beta chain sequence. The source of the sample is a study of blood T cell repertoires in COVID-19. Recruited during active infection, patients (from Seattle) were subsequently followed longitudinally. Source study methods: Scientists estimated how many nucleated cells there were by amplifying reference gene primers. Clones were sequenced by immunoSEQ multiplex PCR, and TCRdb holds only the in-frame ones, with some missing. Clone size and V and J calls were adopted from that table, with D and trimming inferred from the DNA. The table records about 420,000 clones, around 90% of them present only once. With V trimmed by 3 bases and J by 5 bases, 8 bases remained unmatched. The germline V gene encodes CDR1 PRHDT and CDR2 FYEKMQ (reference sequence). This CDR3 is 15 amino acids long.

The sequenced sample was peripheral blood. This TCR derives from a man aged 18-30 years with COVID-19, enrolled during active disease. This rearrangement joins TRBV13 to TRBJ2-5, with TRBD1 identical over 8 bases. The DNA of the CDR3 is TGTGCCAGCAGCTTTGGACAGGGAATTTCGGAGACCCAGTACTTC. Amino acids: CASSFGQGISETQYF.